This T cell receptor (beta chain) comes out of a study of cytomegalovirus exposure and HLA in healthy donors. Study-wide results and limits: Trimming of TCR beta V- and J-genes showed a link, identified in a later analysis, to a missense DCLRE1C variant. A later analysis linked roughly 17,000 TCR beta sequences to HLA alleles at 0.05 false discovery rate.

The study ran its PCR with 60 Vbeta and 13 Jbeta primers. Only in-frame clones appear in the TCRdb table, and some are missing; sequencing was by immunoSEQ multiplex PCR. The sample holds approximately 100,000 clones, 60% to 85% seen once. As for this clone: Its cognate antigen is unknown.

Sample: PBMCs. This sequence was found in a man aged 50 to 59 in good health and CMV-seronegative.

CDR3 in DNA: TGTGCCAGCAGTAGGGGGGGACAGGATAATTCACCCCTCCACTTT. Translation gives CASSRGGQDNSPLHF. The rearrangement links TRBV6-1 to TRBJ1-6; 8 bases fit TRBD1. The CDR3 covers 15 residues. Germline CDR1 is MNHNS and CDR2 is SASEGT. The J segment lost 5 bases and the V segment lost 5 bases, leaving 5 bases of the junction unmatched.